This section outlines one T cell receptor beta chain sequence together with its context. Its antigen is unidentified. This sample is drawn from a study of cytomegalovirus exposure and HLA in healthy donors. Notes on the study in general: Indistinguishability led to the exclusion of some V segments, TRBV6-2 and TRBV6-3 included. Later on, an analysis showed TCR association rates differing by HLA locus, with DRB1 the most and HLA-C the fewest. In an earlier analysis, about 87% or about 30%: the productive usage of most TCR beta V segments. For most subjects, TCR beta sequences were reported to predict HLA-A and HLA-B alleles with accuracy.

The CDR3 extends over 14 amino acids. The germline CDR1 and CDR2 sequences are SGHTA and FQGNSA. Trimming removed 1 base at V and 2 bases at J, with 7 bases between. The PCR made use of 60 Vbeta and 13 Jbeta primers. Here immunoSEQ multiplex PCR was the method, and the copy in TCRdb shows in-frame clones only, minus some. The table lists 200,000 to 250,000 clones, 70% of them singletons. The material sequenced was PBMCs. This sequence originates from a man aged 35 to 55 in good health and CMV-seropositive. This chain uses TRBV7-2 with TRBJ2-3; no definite D call. The CDR3 region has the DNA TGTGCCAGCAGCTTAGAACTCTCCACAGATACGCAGTATTTT. Amino acids: CASSLELSTDTQYF.